The clone carrying this TCR beta chain has just a few counts. Its antigen is still unknown. Researchers used 5'RACE with constant-segment primers to make TCR alpha and TCR beta cDNA libraries that carry sample barcodes and UMIs. From the 5' RACE reads, TCRdb called clonotypes with MiXCR, one entry per CDR3 protein. The table lists 470,000 or so distinct CDR3 sequences, around a quarter of them singletons. Germline CDR1 is SEHNR and CDR2 is FQNEAQ (reference sequence). The CDR3 length is 16 residues. The V segment lost 4 bases and the J segment 2 bases; nucleotides outside the gene matches: 7. The data are from a study of T-cell memory formation after mild COVID-19. Study background: The study found TCR clusters largely donor specific.

Regarding the study as a whole: Shrinking CD4+ clones resided mostly in CM and EM, and CD8+ ones in EMRA.

This TCR derives from an adult woman who had mild COVID-19 (a few samples of this study predate the infection). Cell type and time point are not known. Material: PBMCs or a T cell subset sorted from them (not recorded which). J is TRBJ2-1 and V is TRBV7-9; TRBD2 matches 8 bases. The CDR3 nucleotides are TGTGCCAGCAGCTCCCGGGGGGGGAAAACCTACAATGAGCAGTTCTTC. This translates into CASSSRGGKTYNEQFF.